This TCR beta chain was documented in a study of human CD8 memory T cell subsets. UMI-labeled 5' RACE produced the TCR beta libraries. Authors' analysis steps: Whichever TCR beta library was examined, it held between roughly 2,800 and 18,000 functional CDR3 beta clonotypes. Reanalyzing the 5' RACE reads, TCRdb keeps one entry per CDR3 protein, without DNA. These V and J calls rely on TCRdb rather than the paper's analysis. Its clone listing holds 10,000 to 15,000 distinct CDR3 sequences. The germline gives CDR1 LGHNA, CDR2 YSLEER. The CDR3 runs to 14 residues. From buffy coats of healthy donors, the PBMC were obtained.

Sequenced input: CD8+ T cells from PBMCs. The receptor was derived from a human donor in good health. The chain uses TRBV4-3 and TRBJ2-1; TCRdb's assignment of TRBD2 cannot be checked, as there is no DNA. This chain's CDR3 is CASSHATSDNEQFF.